This is a list of T cell receptor beta chains from one sample in a study of blood T cell repertoires in COVID-19. Clones were read by immunoSEQ multiplex PCR, and TCRdb kept only the in-frame ones, dropping some. The data show about 300,000 clones, around 82% seen once. The source material was peripheral blood. The source is a woman aged 45-59 years who had recovered from COVID-19. Each CDR3 is given with its conserved first and last residue. The D gene is left open where the match is weak. Clone sizes are given selectively: once, few, many, or a class where the clone is expanded.

D: TRBD2; length: 16; V: TRBV5-1; J: TRBJ2-5; size: .; DNA: TGCGCCAGCAGCTTGGGGACTAGCGGGAGGCAAGAGACCCAGTACTTC; CDR3: CASSLGTSGRQETQYF
D: .; length: 14; V: TRBV6-6; J: TRBJ2-3; size: .; DNA: TGTGCCAGCAGTCCCTCGTCGGCAGGAGGGACGCAGTATTTT; CDR3: CASSPSSAGGTQYF
D: .; length: 16; V: TRBV5-6; J: TRBJ2-2; size: .; DNA: TGTGCCAGCAGCCCCCTCAGGGCGGGGACCCCCGGGGAGCTGTTTTTT; CDR3: CASSPLRAGTPGELFF
D: .; length: 14; V: TRBV2; J: TRBJ2-5; size: few; DNA: TGTGCCAGCAGTGAAGGTCCTAACGGGGAGACCCAGTACTTC; CDR3: CASSEGPNGETQYF
D: TRBD1; length: 15; V: TRBV15; J: TRBJ1-6; size: .; DNA: TGTGCCACCAGCAGAGCTGGGACAGGGGATTCACCCCTCCACTTT; CDR3: CATSRAGTGDSPLHF
D: TRBD2; length: 15; V: TRBV4-3; J: TRBJ2-5; size: .; DNA: TGCGCCAGCAGCCGCCTAGGGGGACTAGAAGAGACCCAGTACTTC; CDR3: CASSRLGGLEETQYF
D: TRBD1; length: 15; V: TRBV19; J: TRBJ1-6; size: .; DNA: TGTGCCAGTAGGACAGGGAGCTCCTATAATTCACCCCTCCACTTT; CDR3: CASRTGSSYNSPLHF
D: .; length: 15; V: TRBV7-2; J: TRBJ2-3; size: .; DNA: TGTGCCAGCAGCTTGGAGGGGACTTTCACAGATACGCAGTATTTT; CDR3: CASSLEGTFTDTQYF
D: .; length: 15; V: TRBV7-9; J: TRBJ2-1; size: .; DNA: TGTGCCAGCAGCCCATCCGTTGGAGGCTACAATGAGCAGTTCTTC; CDR3: CASSPSVGGYNEQFF
D: .; length: 16; V: TRBV5-1; J: TRBJ1-3; size: .; DNA: TGCGCCAGCAGCCTGATAGGGGACTTCTCTGGAAACACCATATATTTT; CDR3: CASSLIGDFSGNTIYF
D: .; length: 12; V: TRBV29-1; J: TRBJ1-4; size: .; DNA: TGCAGCGTTGGGCAGGGCCATGAAAAACTGTTTTTT; CDR3: CSVGQGHEKLFF
D: TRBD1; length: 17; V: TRBV3-1/TRBV3-2; J: TRBJ2-5; size: .; DNA: TGTGCCAGCAGCCTAGGTGTTCAGGGGGCGGAACAAGAGACCCAGTACTTC; CDR3: CASSLGVQGAEQETQYF
D: .; length: 17; V: TRBV4-3; J: TRBJ1-3; size: .; DNA: TGCGCCAGCAGCCAGGTCTACCGCGGGGCAGGGGGAAACACCATATATTTT; CDR3: CASSQVYRGAGGNTIYF
D: TRBD1; length: 17; V: TRBV5-1; J: TRBJ2-7; size: .; DNA: TGCGCCAGCAGCTTTAGGCCGGGACAGCAATCCGGCTACGAGCAGTACTTC; CDR3: CASSFRPGQQSGYEQYF
D: .; length: 16; V: TRBV5-4; J: TRBJ1-6; size: few; DNA: TGTGCCAGCAGCCCCGGGGGTTGGAGGCGAGAGTCACCCCTCCACTTT; CDR3: CASSPGGWRRESPLHF
D: TRBD2; length: 14; V: TRBV19; J: TRBJ2-3; size: medium-sized; DNA: TGTGCCAGTAGTCGGACTAGCGGGGTAGATACGCAGTATTTT; CDR3: CASSRTSGVDTQYF